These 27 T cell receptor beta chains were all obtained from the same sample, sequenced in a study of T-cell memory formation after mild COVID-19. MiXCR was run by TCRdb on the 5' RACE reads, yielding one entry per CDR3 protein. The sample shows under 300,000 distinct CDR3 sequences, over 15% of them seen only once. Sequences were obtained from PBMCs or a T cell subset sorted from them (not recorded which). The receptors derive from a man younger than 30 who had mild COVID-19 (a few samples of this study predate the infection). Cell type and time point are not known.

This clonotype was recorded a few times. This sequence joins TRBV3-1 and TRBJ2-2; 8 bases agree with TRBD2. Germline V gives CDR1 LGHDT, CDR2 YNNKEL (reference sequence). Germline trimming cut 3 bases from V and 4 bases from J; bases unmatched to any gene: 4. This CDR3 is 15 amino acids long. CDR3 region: CASSHKRGRTGELFF. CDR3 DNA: TGTGCCAGCAGCCACAAGCGGGGGCGCACCGGGGAGCTGTTTTTT.

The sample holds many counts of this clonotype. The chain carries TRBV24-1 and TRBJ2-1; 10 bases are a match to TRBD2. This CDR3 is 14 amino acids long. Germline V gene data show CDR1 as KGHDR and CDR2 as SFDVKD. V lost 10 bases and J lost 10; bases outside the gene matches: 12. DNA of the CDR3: TGTGCCACAGCTTCGAGCGGGGGGGCCGGGGAGCAGTTCTTC. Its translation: CATASSGGAGEQFF.

The CDR3 DNA reads TGTGCCAGCAGTTCGATAGGCACAACTAATGAAAAACTGTTTTTT. It yields the protein CASSSIGTTNEKLFF. V usage is TRBV12-3 or TRBV12-4 and J usage is TRBJ1-4; the D is unclear. V dropped 4 bases and J dropped 0 bases, with 9 bases sitting between them. The CDR3 sequence is 15 residues long.

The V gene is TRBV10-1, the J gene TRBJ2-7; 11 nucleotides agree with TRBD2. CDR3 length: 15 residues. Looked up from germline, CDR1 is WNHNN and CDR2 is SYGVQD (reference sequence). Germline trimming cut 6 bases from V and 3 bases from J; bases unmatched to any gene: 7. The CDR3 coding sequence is TGCGCCAGCAGCGAAGGGACTAGCGGCATCTACGAGCAGTACTTC. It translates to CASSEGTSGIYEQYF.

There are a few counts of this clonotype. In DNA form, the CDR3 reads TGCGCCAGCAACCCACAGGGAGGGACCTACGAGCAGTACTTC. It encodes CASNPQGGTYEQYF. The V call is TRBV5-1, the J call TRBJ2-7, with D maybe TRBD2 (7 bases). The CDR3 consists of 14 residues. Trimming stripped 6 bases from V and 2 bases from J, with 15 bases between. Germline CDR1 and CDR2: SGHRS and YFSETQ.

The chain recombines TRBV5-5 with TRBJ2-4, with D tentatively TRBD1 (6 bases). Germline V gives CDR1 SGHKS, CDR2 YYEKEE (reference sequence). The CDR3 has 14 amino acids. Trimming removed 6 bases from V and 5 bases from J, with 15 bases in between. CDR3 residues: CASNSQGSQNIQYF. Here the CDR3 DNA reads TGTGCCAGCAACTCACAGGGCTCCCAAAACATTCAGTACTTC. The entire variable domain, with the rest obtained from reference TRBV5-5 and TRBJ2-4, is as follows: DAGVTQSPTHLIKTRGQQVTLRCSPISGHKSVSWYQQVLGQGPQFIFQYYEKEERGRGNFPDRFSARQFPNYSSELNVNALLLGDSALYLCASNSQGSQNIQYFGAGTRLSVL.

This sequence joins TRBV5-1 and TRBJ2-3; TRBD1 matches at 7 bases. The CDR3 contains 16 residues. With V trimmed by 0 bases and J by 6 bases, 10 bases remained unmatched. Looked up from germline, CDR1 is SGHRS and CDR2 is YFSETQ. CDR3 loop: CASSLVLGRGLDTQYF. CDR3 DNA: TGCGCCAGCAGCTTGGTTCTGGGTAGGGGGCTGGATACGCAGTATTTT.

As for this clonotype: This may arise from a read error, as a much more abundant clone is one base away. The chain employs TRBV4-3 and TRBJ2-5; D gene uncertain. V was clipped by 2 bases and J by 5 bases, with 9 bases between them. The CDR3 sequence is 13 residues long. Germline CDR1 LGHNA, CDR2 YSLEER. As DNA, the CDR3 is TGCGCCAGCAGCCAATATCTAGGGGAGACCCAGTACTTC. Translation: CASSQYLGETQYF.

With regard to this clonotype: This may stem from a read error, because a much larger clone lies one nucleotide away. CDR3 loop: CASGSSGPADTQYF. The CDR3 nucleotides are TGTGCCAGCGGCTCCAGCGGGCCCGCAGATACGCAGTATTTT. The V gene is TRBV7-9, the J gene TRBJ2-3; tentative D call: TRBD2 (6 bases). This CDR3 is 14 amino acids long. Trimming removed 8 bases from V and 4 bases from J, with 16 bases in between. CDR1 SEHNR and CDR2 FQNEAQ come from the germline V gene (reference sequence).

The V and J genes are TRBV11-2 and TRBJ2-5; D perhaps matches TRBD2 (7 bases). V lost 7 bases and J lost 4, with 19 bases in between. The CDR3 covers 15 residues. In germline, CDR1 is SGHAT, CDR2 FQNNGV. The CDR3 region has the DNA TGTGCCAGCATCTGGGGGGGGGGCCGAGGAGAGACCCAGTACTTC. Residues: CASIWGGGRGETQYF.

CDR3: CASSPRAVVYEQYV. CDR3 coding DNA: TGTGCCAGCAGCCCCCGTGCGGTAGTCTACGAGCAGTACGTC. This chain links TRBV5-6 with TRBJ2-7; D call uncertain. CDR1 and CDR2 (germline): SGHDT, YYEEEE. This CDR3 contains 14 residues. V gave up 4 bases and J gave up 3 bases, with 14 bases separating them.

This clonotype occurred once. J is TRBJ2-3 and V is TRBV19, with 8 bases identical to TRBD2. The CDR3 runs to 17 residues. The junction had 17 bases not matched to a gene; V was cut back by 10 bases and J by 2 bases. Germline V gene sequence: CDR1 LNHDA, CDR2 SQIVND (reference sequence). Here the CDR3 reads CATSLSIAGTNTDTQYF. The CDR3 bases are TGTGCCACCTCCTTGTCGATAGCGGGGACAAACACAGATACGCAGTATTTT.

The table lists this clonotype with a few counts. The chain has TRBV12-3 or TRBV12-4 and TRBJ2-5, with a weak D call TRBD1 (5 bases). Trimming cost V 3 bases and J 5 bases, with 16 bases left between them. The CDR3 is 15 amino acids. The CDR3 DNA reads TGTGCCAGCAGTTTTGCGCAGGGATATAGGGAGACCCAGTACTTC. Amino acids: CASSFAQGYRETQYF.

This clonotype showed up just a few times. This CDR3 reads CASSEQGNYGYTF. CDR3 nucleotide sequence: TGTGCCAGCAGCGAACAGGGAAACTATGGCTACACCTTC. The rearrangement links TRBV12-3 or TRBV12-4 to TRBJ1-2, with D possibly being TRBD1 (6 bases). The V gene lost 6 bases and the J gene lost 2 bases, with 10 bases spanning the gap. The CDR3 totals 13 residues.

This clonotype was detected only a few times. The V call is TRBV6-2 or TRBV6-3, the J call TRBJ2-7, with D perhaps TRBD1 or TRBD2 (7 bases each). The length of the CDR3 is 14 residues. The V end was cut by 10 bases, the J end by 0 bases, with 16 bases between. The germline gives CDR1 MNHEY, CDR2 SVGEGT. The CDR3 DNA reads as TGTGCCACCCTCCGGGGGGACAGCTCCTACGAGCAGTACGTC. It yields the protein CATLRGDSSYEQYV.

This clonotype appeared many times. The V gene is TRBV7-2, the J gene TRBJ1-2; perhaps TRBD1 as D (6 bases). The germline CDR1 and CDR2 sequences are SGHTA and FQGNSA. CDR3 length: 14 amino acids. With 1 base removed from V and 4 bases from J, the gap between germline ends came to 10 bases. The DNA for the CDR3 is TGTGCCAGCAGCTTAGACAGGGCTCCCTATGGCTACACCTTC. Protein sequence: CASSLDRAPYGYTF.

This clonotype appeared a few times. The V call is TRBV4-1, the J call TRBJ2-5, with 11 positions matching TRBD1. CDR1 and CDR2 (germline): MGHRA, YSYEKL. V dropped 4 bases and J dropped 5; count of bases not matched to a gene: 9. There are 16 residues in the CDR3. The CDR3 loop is CASSLYGQGAGETQYF. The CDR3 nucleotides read TGCGCCAGCAGCCTCTACGGACAGGGGGCAGGGGAGACCCAGTACTTC.

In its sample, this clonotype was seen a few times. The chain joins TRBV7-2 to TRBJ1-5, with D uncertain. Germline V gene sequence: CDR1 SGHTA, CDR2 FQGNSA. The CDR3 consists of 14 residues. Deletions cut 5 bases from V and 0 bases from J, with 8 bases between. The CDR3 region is CASSRGSSNQPQHF. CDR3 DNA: TGTGCCAGCAGCCGCGGATCTAGCAATCAGCCCCAGCATTTT.

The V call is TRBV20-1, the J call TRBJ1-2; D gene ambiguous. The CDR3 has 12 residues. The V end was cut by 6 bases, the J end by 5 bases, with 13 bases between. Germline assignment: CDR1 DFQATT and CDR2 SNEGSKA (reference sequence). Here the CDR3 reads CSAAASLYGYTF. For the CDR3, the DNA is TGCAGTGCGGCAGCCAGCCTTTATGGCTACACCTTC.

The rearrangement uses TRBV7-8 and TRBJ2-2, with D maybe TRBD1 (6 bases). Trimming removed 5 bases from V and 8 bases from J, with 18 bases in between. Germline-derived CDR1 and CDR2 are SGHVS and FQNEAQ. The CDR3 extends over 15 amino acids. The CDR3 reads CASSPRDIPRGELFF. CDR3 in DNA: TGTGCCAGCAGCCCGAGGGACATACCAAGGGGGGAGCTGTTTTTT.

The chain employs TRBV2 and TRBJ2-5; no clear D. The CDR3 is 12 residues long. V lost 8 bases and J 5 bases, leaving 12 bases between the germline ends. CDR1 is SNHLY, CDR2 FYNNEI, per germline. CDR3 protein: CASLGSRETQYF. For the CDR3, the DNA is TGTGCCAGCCTTGGGTCGCGGGAGACCCAGTACTTC. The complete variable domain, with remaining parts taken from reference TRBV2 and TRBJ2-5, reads EPEVTQTPSHQVTQMGQEVILRCVPISNHLYFYWYRQILGQKVEFLVSFYNNEISEKSEIFDDQFSVERPDGSNFTLKIRSTKLEDSAMYFCASLGSRETQYFGPGTRLLVL.

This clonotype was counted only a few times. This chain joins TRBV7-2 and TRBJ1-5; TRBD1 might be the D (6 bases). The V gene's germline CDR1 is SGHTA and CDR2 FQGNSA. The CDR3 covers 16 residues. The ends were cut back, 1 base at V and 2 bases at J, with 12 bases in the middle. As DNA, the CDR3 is TGTGCCAGCAGCTTAGTTGGGGGCGCGGGCAATCAGCCCCAGCATTTT. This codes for CASSLVGGAGNQPQHF.

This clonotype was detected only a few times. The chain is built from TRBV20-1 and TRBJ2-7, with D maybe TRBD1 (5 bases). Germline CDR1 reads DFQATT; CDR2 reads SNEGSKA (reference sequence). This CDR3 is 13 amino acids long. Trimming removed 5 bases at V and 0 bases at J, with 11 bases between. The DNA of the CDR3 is TGCAGTGCTCAGGGCGGTGGCTCCTACGAGCAGTACTTC. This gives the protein CSAQGGGSYEQYF.

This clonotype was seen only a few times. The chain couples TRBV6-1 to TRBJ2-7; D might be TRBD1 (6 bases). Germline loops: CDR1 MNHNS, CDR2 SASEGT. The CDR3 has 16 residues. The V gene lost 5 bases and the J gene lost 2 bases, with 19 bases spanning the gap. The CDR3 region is CASSKTDSGAAYEQYV. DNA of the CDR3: TGTGCCAGCAGTAAGACGGACAGTGGAGCCGCCTACGAGCAGTACGTC.

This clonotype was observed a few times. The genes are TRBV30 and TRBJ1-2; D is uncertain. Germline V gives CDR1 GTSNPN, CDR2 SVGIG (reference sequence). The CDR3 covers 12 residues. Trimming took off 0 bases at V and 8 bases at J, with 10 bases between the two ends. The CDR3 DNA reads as TGTGCCTGGAGTGTCAGTTTTGGGGGCTACACCTTC. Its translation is CAWSVSFGGYTF.

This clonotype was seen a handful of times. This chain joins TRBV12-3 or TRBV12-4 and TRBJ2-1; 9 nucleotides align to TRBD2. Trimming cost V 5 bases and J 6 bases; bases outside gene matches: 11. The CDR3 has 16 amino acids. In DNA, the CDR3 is TGTGCCAGCAGTCTACTGCTAGCGGGGAGGGTCAATGAGCAGTTCTTC. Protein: CASSLLLAGRVNEQFF.

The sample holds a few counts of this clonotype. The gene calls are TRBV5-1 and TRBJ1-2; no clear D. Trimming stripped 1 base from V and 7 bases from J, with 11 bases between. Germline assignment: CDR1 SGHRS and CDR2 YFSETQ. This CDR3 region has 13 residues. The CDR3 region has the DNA TGCGCCAGCAGCTTGATGGCAGAAGGTGGCTACACCTTC. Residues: CASSLMAEGGYTF.